The sequence of this TCR beta chain was determined in a study of T cell responses to AZD1222 COVID-19 vaccine (dated by TCRdb to the early 2020s). Regarding the research as a whole: A total of about 250 trial participants underwent TCR sequencing, of whom 200 to 220 had received two doses of AZD1222 and some 25 had received two doses of the MenACWY control vaccine. Trial participants were enrolled by age into subgroups of 18-55, 56-69 and 70-plus years, and 148, 28 and 57 TCR-sequenced participants, respectively, were included in these subgroups.

The CDR3 regions of human TCRbeta chains were subjected to immunosequencing. In the source study's methods: Repertoire TCRs were checked for matches against a reference library of SARS-CoV-2-specific TCRs that had been generated using the MIRA antigen-specificity platform. Breadth was defined as the fraction of unique TCRs that were SARS-CoV-2-associated, and depth was defined as the fraction of total T cells that were SARS-CoV-2-associated. Using the MIRA data, each spike-specific TCR was assigned both to the spike region to which the TCR was reactive and to a CD4 or CD8 class. Log10-transformed breadth and depth values were compared by one-way ANOVA with Sidak's multiple comparisons tests. Drawn from immuneACCESS, this table holds only the in-frame rearrangements with V and J called that TCRdb kept. Clones are partly lost; checked studies trace under half to an unresolved V gene and leave the rest unexplained. D and trimming were read from the DNA, whereas the V and J calls and clone size are those reported in that table. The sample includes roughly 200,000 clones, with about 93% observed a single time. Approximately 1% of the sample goes to the ten largest clones.

Overall study outcomes, separate from this receptor: Vaccine-associated CD4 TCRs spanned the whole spike protein, with dominant responses in regions 160-218 and 743-854. Most participants were white British and females outnumbered males, and the authors suggested that clonal diversity may have been underestimated. Reportedly, close to half of the unique spike-specific TCRs recognized epitopes lying outside the regions that are mutated in the B.1.351 and B.1.1.7 variants. Because no day 14 peak-response samples were available, repertoires were characterized only after the peak T cell response. Only five or six AZD1222 recipients were SARS-CoV-2 seropositive at baseline, limiting conclusions about previously exposed vaccinees. A significant rise in spike-specific TCR breadth and depth was observed after two AZD1222 doses relative to day 0 and relative to MenACWY recipients. The 56-69-year group was small, and its depth increase did not reach significance, likely because of low power.

Sequences DFQATT (CDR1) and SNEGSKA (CDR2) are obtained from the germline V gene (reference sequence). From its cysteine to its phenylalanine, the CDR3 spans 15 amino acids. The only DNA kept is the CDR3, 45 bases in frame from the first base. The junction shows trimming of 3 bases on V and 6 bases on J, and the gene matches do not reach 13 bases of it. Explained via the paper, the time point label denotes: baseline before first vaccination. The sample's treatment or condition label, decoded: meningococcal conjugate vaccine given as trial control. Samples from vaccinated people were obtained from the UK trials COV001 and COV002, which included a single-blind randomized controlled phase 2/3 trial of AZD1222 (ChAdOx1 nCoV-19) in healthy adults. For TCRbeta chain sequencing, PBMC samples from trial participants were taken at day 0 and at day 28 after the second dose. In regard to this clone: It lacks a known antigen. No per-base quality is available; no much larger clone lies one base away.

The chain joins TRBV20-1 to TRBJ2-7; 8 bases in the junction line up with TRBD1. This specimen consisted of peripheral blood, obtained on day 0 of MenACWY control vaccination. The receptor comes from an adult in good health. The CDR3 region has the sequence CSASAYGTGRGEQYF. The sequence in DNA is TGCAGTGCTAGTGCGTACGGGACAGGTAGAGGCGAGCAGTACTTC.